Sequencing of this TCR beta chain was carried out in a study of cytomegalovirus exposure and HLA in healthy donors. Study-wide findings and caveats: Among CMV-associated TCR beta chains, most appeared HLA-restricted in a later analysis.

Concerning this clone: What it binds is unknown.

The CDR3 consists of 14 residues. V was trimmed by 6 bases and J by 4 bases, leaving 14 bases between them. Germline values: CDR1 SGHAT, CDR2 FQNNGV. Primers included in the PCR were 60 Vbeta and 13 Jbeta primers. Libraries were prepared by immunoSEQ multiplex PCR; TCRdb keeps only in-frame clonotypes and omits some of them. Of roughly 130,000 clones in the sample, 70% to 80% were seen once. Material: PBMCs. The chain couples TRBV11-2 to TRBJ2-3, with D unclear. This clonotype originated in a human donor in good health. This CDR3 is CASSQPFVADTQYF. The CDR3 DNA reads TGTGCCAGCAGTCAACCTTTCGTAGCAGATACGCAGTATTTT. Full variable domain (rest looked up from reference TRBV11-2 and TRBJ2-3): EAGVAQSPRYKIIEKRQSVAFWCNPISGHATLYWYQQILGQGPKLLIQFQNNGVVDDSQLPKDRFSAERLKGVDSTLKIQPAKLEDSAVYLCASSQPFVADTQYFGPGTRLTVL.